The 21 T cell receptor beta chains in this list originate from one sample, sequenced in a study of T cells after yellow fever vaccination (dated by TCRdb to 2018 to 2020). Library construction relied on 5' RACE. These reads were obtained on an Illumina HiSeq 2500. Using fastp at Q25 and MiXCR, TCRdb reprocessed the public reads and kept productive beta chains. Entries that share a CDR3 protein sequence are merged under the most common genes and DNA. The table for this sample lists 300,000 to 400,000 distinct CDR3 sequences; 8.1% of them were counted only once. The ten biggest clones cover 17% of the sample. Interpreted using the paper, the treatment or condition label stands for: live attenuated yellow fever vaccine strain. The sequencing here drew on PBMCs, taken around 45 days after the first yellow fever vaccination. All receptors come from a man younger than 35 who received the YFV17D yellow fever vaccine.

This clonotype was seen many times. The chain joins TRBV7-9 to TRBJ1-2; no firm D call. The CDR3 spans 12 residues. Germline lookup yields CDR1 SEHNR and CDR2 FQNEAQ (reference sequence). V was pared by 5 bases and J by 2 bases, with 6 bases between. The CDR3 bases are TGTGCCAGCAGCCGCCAGAACTATGGCTACACCTTC. This translates into CASSRQNYGYTF.

In its sample, this clonotype was seen a few times. The chain employs TRBV7-2 and TRBJ2-7; 8 nucleotides align to TRBD2. Germline V gene lookup returns CDR1 SGHTA and CDR2 FQGNSA. The CDR3 length is 15 residues. Trimming cost V 5 bases and J 2 bases; bases outside gene matches: 8. For the CDR3, the DNA is TGTGCCAGCAGCCGAGCGAGCGGGGGTGCCTACGAGCAGTACTTC. Protein sequence: CASSRASGGAYEQYF.

This clonotype was found a few times. The chain uses TRBV13 and TRBJ1-1; tentatively, D is TRBD1 (5 bases). The CDR3 covers 16 residues. V was trimmed by 4 bases and J by 3 bases, leaving 18 bases between them. CDR1 and CDR2 from the germline V gene are PRHDT and FYEKMQ (reference sequence). CDR3 region: CASSSGPGGEDTEAFF. For the CDR3, the DNA is TGTGCCAGCAGCTCTGGCCCGGGAGGGGAGGACACTGAAGCTTTCTTT.

The sample holds a few counts of this clonotype. The gene calls are TRBV5-1 and TRBJ2-3; perhaps D is TRBD1 or TRBD2 (5 bases each). Germline V gives CDR1 SGHRS, CDR2 YFSETQ. V was cut by 5 bases and J by 6 bases, with 16 bases left in between. The CDR3 extends over 14 amino acids. This CDR3 is CASRAREGVDTQYF. CDR3 in DNA: TGCGCCAGCAGGGCCCGGGAAGGGGTGGATACGCAGTATTTT.

This chain joins TRBV20-1 and TRBJ2-7; 10 nucleotides match TRBD1. This CDR3 contains 14 residues. V shed 6 bases, J shed 2 bases, and the junction held 7 bases outside the gene matches. Germline V gives CDR1 DFQATT, CDR2 SNEGSKA (reference sequence). The chain's CDR3 is CSASWTGGPYEQYF. CDR3 nucleotide sequence: TGCAGTGCCAGTTGGACAGGGGGACCCTACGAGCAGTACTTC.

This clonotype was observed a few times. The gene calls are TRBV28 and TRBJ2-1; D uncertain. The germline V gene encodes CDR1 MDHEN and CDR2 SYDVKM. Trimming left V 7 bases short and J 2 bases short, with 12 bases between. The CDR3 is 14 amino acids. The CDR3 sequence is CASTKPQPYNEQFF. CDR3 DNA: TGTGCCAGCACCAAACCTCAACCCTACAATGAGCAGTTCTTC.

The rearrangement joins TRBV4-1 to TRBJ2-3; tentatively, D is TRBD2 (5 bases). The V gene lost 1 base and the J gene lost 2 bases, with 13 bases spanning the gap. This CDR3 comprises 16 residues. Germline CDR1 and CDR2: MGHRA and YSYEKL. The CDR3 spells CASSQAILASTDTQYF. The CDR3 nucleotides read TGCGCCAGCAGCCAAGCCATTCTAGCTTCCACAGATACGCAGTATTTT.

The chain is built from TRBV7-2 and TRBJ1-2, with TRBD1 identical over 9 bases. In germline, CDR1 is SGHTA, CDR2 FQGNSA. The CDR3 runs to 16 residues. Trimming removed 2 bases from V and 4 bases from J; junction bases left unmatched: 8. This CDR3 reads CASSLPSGQGAYGYTF. In nucleotides, the CDR3 is TGTGCCAGCAGCTTACCCTCGGGACAGGGTGCCTATGGCTACACCTTC.

This clonotype was seen more than once but under ten times. The rearrangement uses TRBV28 and TRBJ2-7, with D possibly being TRBD1 (6 bases). The CDR3 has 13 residues. Looked up from germline, CDR1 is MDHEN and CDR2 is SYDVKM. The germline V and J ends were trimmed by 5 bases and 3 bases, with 11 bases remaining between them. The CDR3 DNA reads as TGTGCCAGCAGTCGCCCACAGGGCTACGAGCAGTACGTC. Protein product: CASSRPQGYEQYV.

The table lists this clonotype with a few counts. V gene TRBV18 combines with J gene TRBJ2-7; TRBD1 or TRBD2 may be the D gene (5 bases each). The CDR3 covers 14 residues. Germline V gene lookup returns CDR1 KGHSH and CDR2 LQKENI. The V end was cut by 3 bases, the J end by 2 bases, with 11 bases between. The chain's CDR3 is CASSPSGTPYEQYF. The CDR3 bases are TGTGCCAGCTCACCGTCCGGGACCCCCTACGAGCAGTACTTC.

The V gene is TRBV7-8, the J gene TRBJ2-1, with TRBD1 identical over 10 bases. The CDR3 has 15 amino acids. V lost 5 bases to trimming and J lost 8 bases; unmatched junction nucleotides: 9. The germline V gene encodes CDR1 SGHVS and CDR2 FQNEAQ. CDR3 nucleotide sequence: TGTGCCAGCAGCCGCGACAGGGGGCAATGGGATGAGCAGTTCTTC. Its translation is CASSRDRGQWDEQFF.

In this sample, this clonotype turned up a few times. The genes are TRBV6-5 and TRBJ1-1; 7 positions agree with TRBD1. Germline CDR1 is MNHEY and CDR2 is SVGAGI. The trim removed 2 bases at V and 1 base at J, leaving 4 bases unmatched. CDR3 length: 15 residues. The CDR3 reads CASSYTGVGNTEAFF. CDR3 DNA sequence: TGTGCCAGCAGTTACACAGGGGTGGGGAACACTGAAGCTTTCTTT.

Notes on this clonotype: A much larger clonotype is one base distant, so this may be a read error. V and J are TRBV7-2 and TRBJ1-4; 8 bases agree with TRBD1. CDR3 length equals 14 residues. Germline V gene data show CDR1 as SGHTA and CDR2 as FQGNSA. CDR3 protein: CASSLGTGHEKLLF. The CDR3 DNA follows: TGTGCCAGCAGCTTAGGGACAGGGCATGAAAAACTGCTTTTT.

This clonotype was detected a few times. The chain carries TRBV7-2 and TRBJ1-4; 11 positions match TRBD1. Per the germline V gene, CDR1 is SGHTA and CDR2 is FQGNSA. The V gene end was trimmed by 5 bases and the J gene end by 8 bases; junction bases not matched to a gene: 7. This CDR3 is 15 amino acids long. The DNA for the CDR3 is TGTGCCAGCAGCCCGGACAGGGGGCGGGTCGAAAAACTGTTTTTT. It encodes CASSPDRGRVEKLFF.

This chain connects TRBV7-9 to TRBJ2-2; 7 bases are a match to TRBD2. This CDR3 is built from 14 residues. V shed 6 bases and J 4 bases; nucleotides not matched to a gene: 5. From germline, CDR1 is SEHNR and CDR2 FQNEAQ (reference sequence). CDR3 sequence reads: CASRSTSSTGELFF. CDR3 nucleotide sequence: TGTGCCAGCAGATCGACTAGCAGCACCGGGGAGCTGTTTTTT.

This clonotype has a handful of counts. The rearrangement uses TRBV7-9 and TRBJ2-5; 7 nucleotides line up with TRBD1. Germline CDR1 reads SEHNR; CDR2 reads FQNEAQ (reference sequence). V gave up 3 bases and J gave up 4 bases; unmatched junction bases: 8. This CDR3 has 15 amino acids. The CDR3 here is CASSFDRALGETQYF. Here the CDR3 DNA reads TGTGCCAGCAGCTTTGACAGGGCCTTAGGAGAGACCCAGTACTTC.

This clonotype was detected a few times. The chain combines TRBV3-1 with TRBJ1-5; the D is unclear. The CDR3 has 16 residues. The V gene's germline CDR1 is LGHDT and CDR2 YNNKEL (reference sequence). Trimming pared 1 base from V and 2 bases from J, leaving 12 bases between. The CDR3 is CASSQASDVGNQPQHF. CDR3 DNA: TGTGCCAGCAGCCAAGCGTCGGACGTTGGCAATCAGCCCCAGCATTTT.

This clonotype has more than one count but fewer than ten. DNA of the CDR3: TGCGCCAGCAGCCTCACCCTCGCACGGGGGATTGGTCAGCCCCAGCATTTT. It is translated as CASSLTLARGIGQPQHF. V gene TRBV4-1 combines with J gene TRBJ1-5, with a weak D call TRBD1 (5 bases). Germline-derived CDR1 and CDR2 are MGHRA and YSYEKL. CDR3 length: 17 amino acids. The ends were cut back, 4 bases at V and 6 bases at J, with 22 bases in the middle.

This chain links TRBV6-1 with TRBJ2-7; D is possibly TRBD1 (6 bases). Looked up from germline, CDR1 is MNHNS and CDR2 is SASEGT. The CDR3 loop spans 14 amino acids. The V end was cut by 6 bases, the J end by 5 bases, with 17 bases between. The CDR3, as DNA: TGTGCCAGCAGCCCTGGACAGTCCTATAACGAGCAGTACTTC. Its protein product is CASSPGQSYNEQYF.

This chain joins TRBV3-1 and TRBJ2-7; 9 positions match TRBD2. Germline V gene lookup returns CDR1 LGHDT and CDR2 YNNKEL (reference sequence). This CDR3 has 20 amino acids. Trimming cost V 0 bases and J 3 bases; bases outside gene matches: 18. CDR3 in DNA: TGTGCCAGCAGCCAAGATAAGGCGGGGGGGCAAGGTCATAGGGTCTACGAGCAGTACGTC. Its protein product is CASSQDKAGGQGHRVYEQYV.

This clonotype was observed a handful of times. This chain joins TRBV5-1 and TRBJ2-3; no reliable D call. Germline CDR1 is SGHRS and CDR2 is YFSETQ. The V and J ends lost 5 bases and 3 bases respectively, with 10 bases between them. This CDR3 has 13 residues. The CDR3 nucleotides read TGCGCCAGCAGGCTCTACGAAACAGATACGCAGTATTTT. Protein: CASRLYETDTQYF.